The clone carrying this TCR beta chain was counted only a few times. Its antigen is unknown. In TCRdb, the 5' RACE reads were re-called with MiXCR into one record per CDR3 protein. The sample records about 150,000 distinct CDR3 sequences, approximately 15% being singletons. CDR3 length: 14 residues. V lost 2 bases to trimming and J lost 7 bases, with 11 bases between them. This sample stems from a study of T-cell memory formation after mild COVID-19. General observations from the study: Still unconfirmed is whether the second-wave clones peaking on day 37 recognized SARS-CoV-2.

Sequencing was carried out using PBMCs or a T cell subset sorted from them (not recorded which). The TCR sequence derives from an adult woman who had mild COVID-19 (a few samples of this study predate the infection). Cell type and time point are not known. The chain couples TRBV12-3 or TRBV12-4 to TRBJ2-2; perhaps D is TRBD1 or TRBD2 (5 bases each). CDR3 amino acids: CASSLSQGVGELFF. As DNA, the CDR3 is TGTGCCAGCAGTTTATCCCAGGGAGTCGGGGAGCTGTTTTTT.